The entry below describes one TCR beta chain. The entry originates in a study of blood T cell repertoires in COVID-19. Study background: Some COVID-19 samples were acute and others convalescent; all came from the United States, Italy and Spain.

Sequencing was performed with immunoSEQ multiplex PCR; in TCRdb, only in-frame clones are kept and a portion is missing. The sample includes roughly 200,000 clones, roughly nine tenths of them seen just once. V was clipped by 1 base and J by 6 bases; unmatched bases: 4. Germline V CDR1 and CDR2: SGHVS, FQNEAQ. There are 15 residues in the CDR3. The TCR comes from a woman between 25 and 40 years old with acute COVID-19. The rearrangement joins TRBV7-8 to TRBJ1-4; 8 positions agree with TRBD1. The sample consisted of PBMCs or T cells enriched from blood (not recorded which). The DNA for the CDR3 is TGTGCCAGCAGCTTAGTTACAGGGGGAGATGAAAAACTGTTTTTT. Translation gives CASSLVTGGDEKLFF.